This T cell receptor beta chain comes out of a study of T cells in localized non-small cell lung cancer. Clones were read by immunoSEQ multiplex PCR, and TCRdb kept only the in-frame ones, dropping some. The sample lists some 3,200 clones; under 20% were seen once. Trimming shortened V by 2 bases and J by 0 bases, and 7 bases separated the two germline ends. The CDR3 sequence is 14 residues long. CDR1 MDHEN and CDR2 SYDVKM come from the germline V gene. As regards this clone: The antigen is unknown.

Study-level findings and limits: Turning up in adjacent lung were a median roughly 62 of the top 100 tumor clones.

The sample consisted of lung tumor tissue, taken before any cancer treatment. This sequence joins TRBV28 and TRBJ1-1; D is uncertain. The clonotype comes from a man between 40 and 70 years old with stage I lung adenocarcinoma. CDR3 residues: CASSLMLMNTEAFF. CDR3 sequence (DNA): TGTGCCAGCAGTTTAATGTTGATGAACACTGAAGCTTTCTTT.